A selection of T cell receptor beta chains follows, all from one sample in a study of blood T cell repertoires in COVID-19. Using immunoSEQ multiplex PCR, the repertoire was profiled, and TCRdb retains in-frame clones only, with some absent. The sample includes 150,000 to 200,000 clones, more than 75% of them seen just once. The sample comprised PBMCs or T cells enriched from blood (not recorded which). Source of these receptors: a woman aged 50 to 60 with acute COVID-19. Each CDR3 is given with its conserved first and last residue. Fields, in order: CDR3 protein, CDR3 DNA, J gene, clone size, D gene, V gene. A D gene is named only where the DNA matches it firmly. A clone size is listed for some rows: how often the clone was seen (once, few, many), or a class if it is expanded.

CASSKQGARETQYF	TGTGCCAGCTCAAAACAGGGGGCTCGGGAGACCCAGTACTTC	TRBJ2-5	.	.	TRBV21-1
CASSYRQENTGELFF	TGTGCCAGCAGTTACAGGCAGGAAAACACCGGGGAGCTGTTTTTT	TRBJ2-2	.	.	TRBV6-5
CASSLGGVDSTEAFF	TGCGCCAGCAGCCTAGGAGGGGTGGATTCCACTGAAGCTTTCTTT	TRBJ1-1	.	.	TRBV4-1
CASSLGAYSNQPQHF	TGTGCCAGCAGCTTAGGAGCGTATAGCAATCAGCCCCAGCATTTT	TRBJ1-5	.	.	TRBV7-8
CASDRSPQGHQPQHF	TGTGCTAGTGACCGCTCCCCACAGGGGCATCAGCCCCAGCATTTT	TRBJ1-5	few	TRBD1	TRBV12-5
CAISKGTGKTYGYTF	TGTGCCATCAGTAAGGGGACAGGAAAAACCTATGGCTACACCTTC	TRBJ1-2	.	TRBD1	TRBV10-3
CASSYAATDPLSTDTQYF	TGTGCCAGCAGTTACGCGGCAACTGACCCCCTCAGCACAGATACGCAGTATTTT	TRBJ2-3	.	.	TRBV6-2/TRBV6-3
CASSLADRYYNEQFF	TGTGCCAGCAGCTTAGCCGACAGGTACTACAATGAGCAGTTCTTC	TRBJ2-1	.	.	TRBV7-9
CASSLGTANYGYTF	TGCGCCAGCAGCTTGGGGACAGCTAACTATGGCTACACCTTC	TRBJ1-2	.	.	TRBV5-1
CASSPTTGGQHF	TGTGCCAGCTCACCCACCACAGGGGGCCAGCATTTT	TRBJ1-5	.	TRBD1	TRBV18
CASSLSSGTYNEQFF	TGTGCCAGCAGCTTGTCTAGCGGGACCTACAATGAGCAGTTCTTC	TRBJ2-1	few	TRBD2	TRBV5-5
CASSTSPSYNEQFF	TGCGCCAGCAGCACCAGCCCTAGTTACAATGAGCAGTTCTTC	TRBJ2-1	.	.	TRBV5-1
CASSAVRTGPGSPLHF	TGTGCCAGCAGCGCCGTAAGAACAGGCCCTGGCTCACCCCTCCACTTT	TRBJ1-6	.	.	TRBV9
CASKVGLVNNQPQHF	TGTGCCAGCAAGGTGGGGCTGGTTAACAATCAGCCCCAGCATTTT	TRBJ1-5	.	.	TRBV6-5
CASRTVGGANEKLFF	TGCGCCAGCCGTACGGTGGGGGGAGCTAATGAAAAACTGTTTTTT	TRBJ1-4	.	.	TRBV5-1
CASSAGQGATTISGNTIYF	TGTGCCAGCAGCGCGGGACAGGGGGCGACCACGATTTCTGGAAACACCATATATTTT	TRBJ1-3	.	TRBD1	TRBV3-1/TRBV3-2
CSVRDYVASNEQFF	TGCAGCGTTCGGGACTATGTGGCCTCCAATGAGCAGTTCTTC	TRBJ2-1	.	TRBD2	TRBV29-1
CASSLVAGGPGELFF	TGTGCCAGCAGCTTAGTTGCGGGGGGGCCCGGGGAGCTGTTTTTT	TRBJ2-2	.	TRBD2	TRBV11-2